Presented here are 14 T cell receptor beta chains from one specimen sequenced in a study of blood T cell repertoires in COVID-19. This table comes from immunoSEQ multiplex PCR, and its TCRdb copy is limited to in-frame clones, with some not included. The sample consists of under 300,000 clones, 80% to 90% of them appearing once. Material for sequencing was peripheral blood. These receptors were taken from a woman in her seventies with acute or convalescent COVID-19.

The CDR3 nucleotides read TGCGCCAGCAGCCAAGAATGGGCCGTTGGGTCACCCCTCCACTTT. Its translation: CASSQEWAVGSPLHF. This chain joins TRBV4-1 and TRBJ1-6; D gene unclear. Germline CDR1 and CDR2: MGHRA and YSYEKL. V lost 0 bases and J 10 bases, leaving 13 bases between the germline ends. The CDR3 sequence is 15 residues long.

The chain combines TRBV7-2 with TRBJ2-1, with 10 nucleotides matching TRBD2. The trim removed 1 base at V and 1 base at J, leaving 7 bases unmatched. The V gene's germline CDR1 is SGHTA and CDR2 FQGNSA. CDR3 length: 18 residues. The CDR3, as DNA: TGTGCCAGCAGCTTAGGCTCCCCTAGCGGGAGTTCCTACAATGAGCAGTTCTTC. This translates into CASSLGSPSGSSYNEQFF.

The V call is TRBV11-3, the J call TRBJ1-3; no firm D call. The CDR3 length is 16 residues. V lost 5 bases, J lost 2 bases, and 16 bases lay in between. CDR1 is SGHNT and CDR2 is YENEEA in the germline V gene. CDR3 loop: CASSLLALQAGNTIYF. Here the CDR3 DNA reads TGTGCCAGCAGCCTGCTGGCGCTCCAGGCTGGAAACACCATATATTTT.

This chain uses TRBV5-8 with TRBJ2-1; 8 bases agree with TRBD2. V gave up 3 bases and J gave up 0 bases; unmatched junction bases: 5. This CDR3 spans 16 amino acids. Germline V gene sequence: CDR1 SGHTS, CDR2 YDEGEE. The CDR3 sequence: CASSSRGGSSYNEQFF. The CDR3 DNA is TGTGCCAGCAGCTCCCGGGGGGGGAGCTCCTACAATGAGCAGTTCTTC. The variable domain in full, completed from reference TRBV5-8 and TRBJ2-1, reads EAGVTQSPTHLIKTRGQQATLRCSPISGHTSVYWYQQALGLGLQFLLWYDEGEERNRGNFPPRFSGRQFPNYSSELNVNALELEDSALYLCASSSRGGSSYNEQFFGPGTRLTVL.

This sequence joins TRBV2 and TRBJ1-6, with no clear D. Germline V gene data show CDR1 as SNHLY and CDR2 as FYNNEI. The CDR3 loop spans 15 amino acids. Trimming pared 2 bases from V and 0 bases from J, leaving 5 bases between. The CDR3 sequence is CASSETSSYNSPLHF. The CDR3 nucleotides read TGTGCCAGCAGTGAAACAAGCTCCTATAATTCACCCCTCCACTTT.

The chain combines TRBV5-1 with TRBJ2-2; 8 positions agree with TRBD2. CDR1 and CDR2 (germline): SGHRS, YFSETQ. This CDR3 contains 15 residues. Trimming cost V 5 bases and J 6 bases; bases outside gene matches: 9. The CDR3 sequence: CASRFLAGTPGELFF. DNA for the CDR3: TGCGCCAGCAGATTTTTAGCGGGGACCCCCGGGGAGCTGTTTTTT.

The V gene is TRBV7-2, the J gene TRBJ1-2; TRBD1 aligns across 8 bases. Germline CDR1 and CDR2: SGHTA and FQGNSA. The CDR3 has 14 residues. Trimming cost V 5 bases and J 5 bases; bases outside gene matches: 7. Written as DNA, the CDR3 is TGTGCCAGCAGCACAGGGACAGGAGGTTATGGCTACACCTTC. Its protein product is CASSTGTGGYGYTF.

V and J are TRBV5-1 and TRBJ1-1; 7 bases agree with TRBD1. V was clipped by 4 bases and J by 10 bases; unmatched bases: 10. This CDR3 spans 13 amino acids. In germline, CDR1 is SGHRS, CDR2 YFSETQ. The DNA of the CDR3 is TGCGCCAGCAGCCTAGACGGACAGGTCGTAGCTTTCTTT. This sequence encodes CASSLDGQVVAFF.

The rearrangement uses TRBV13 and TRBJ2-3; 11 bases fit TRBD2. With V trimmed by 10 bases and J by 0 bases, 6 bases remained unmatched. CDR3 length: 15 amino acids. Germline-derived CDR1 and CDR2 are PRHDT and FYEKMQ (reference sequence). CDR3 residues: CATPLAGASTDTQYF. The CDR3 DNA follows: TGTGCCACCCCACTAGCGGGGGCTAGCACAGATACGCAGTATTTT.

The chain has TRBV21-1 and TRBJ2-6; TRBD2 is the table's D call, not checked against the DNA. TRBV21-1 is tagged as a pseudogene. The CDR3 length is 19 residues. The CDR3 coding sequence is TGTGCCAGCACCATCTCTGATCTGGGGACTAGCTCTGGGGCCAACGTCCTGACTTTC. It is translated as CASTISDLGTSSGANVLTF.

This clone appeared a single time. J is TRBJ2-7 and V is TRBV2, with 7 positions matching TRBD1. The CDR3 covers 15 residues. From germline, CDR1 is SNHLY and CDR2 FYNNEI. V gave up 4 bases and J gave up 5 bases; unmatched junction bases: 11. This CDR3 is CASSGLTGAQDEQYF. The CDR3 region has the DNA TGTGCCAGCAGTGGACTAACAGGGGCCCAAGACGAGCAGTACTTC.

The chain couples TRBV27 to TRBJ1-2; TRBD1 agrees at 8 bases. Unmatched junction bases numbered 4, after V lost 3 bases and J lost 4 bases. Germline V gene lookup returns CDR1 MNHEY and CDR2 SMNVEV (reference sequence). This CDR3 comprises 14 residues. The CDR3 is CASSFGGQVYGYTF. The CDR3 nucleotides are TGTGCCAGCAGTTTCGGGGGACAGGTCTATGGCTACACCTTC.

V is TRBV12-3 or TRBV12-4 and J is TRBJ1-4; D gene unclear. Trimming left V 3 bases short and J 7 bases short, with 3 bases between. The CDR3 is 11 residues long. CDR3 DNA sequence: TGTGCCAGCAGTTTGGCTGAAAAACTGTTTTTT. Translation gives CASSLAEKLFF.

This sequence joins TRBV2 and TRBJ2-5, with 9 bases aligning to TRBD2. V dropped 0 bases and J dropped 2; count of bases not matched to a gene: 7. The CDR3 contains 17 residues. Germline assignment: CDR1 SNHLY and CDR2 FYNNEI. The CDR3 bases are TGTGCCAGCAGTGAAGCCTTAGCGGGGGCCTTACAAGAGACCCAGTACTTC. Amino acids: CASSEALAGALQETQYF.